One sample yielded the 15 T cell receptor beta chains listed below, sequenced in a study of blood T cell repertoires in COVID-19 (dated by TCRdb to about 2020). Libraries were prepared through the immunoSEQ multiplex PCR assay. As stored in TCRdb, this immuneACCESS dataset retains in-frame rearrangements with V and J assigned. A fraction of the clones does not appear; measured against another copy, unresolved V genes explain less than half of the discrepancy, and the remainder lacks a known reason. In this sample the table shows about 180,000 clones, 86% of which occur a single time. The ten largest clones capture around 8.6% of the sample. Sequencing used PBMCs or T cells enriched from blood (not recorded which). The origin of the receptors is a woman in her 30s who had recovered from COVID-19.

This clone was picked up one time. The rearrangement links TRBV4-1 to TRBJ1-3, with TRBD1 as a possible D gene (5 bases). Germline values: CDR1 MGHRA, CDR2 YSYEKL. This CDR3 has 16 amino acids. V gave up 3 bases and J gave up 0 bases, with 12 bases separating them. CDR3 sequence: CASSQRDPGSGNTIYF. In nucleotides, the CDR3 is TGCGCCAGCAGCCAGCGGGACCCCGGCTCTGGAAACACCATATATTTT.

The genes are TRBV18 and TRBJ1-5; a weak D match, TRBD1 (6 bases). Trimming cost V 0 bases and J 2 bases, with 11 bases left between them. There are 16 residues in the CDR3. The V gene's germline CDR1 is KGHSH and CDR2 LQKENI. The CDR3 nucleotides read TGTGCCAGCTCACCACCGAACAGGGACGGCAATCAGCCCCAGCATTTT. Its translation: CASSPPNRDGNQPQHF.

The gene calls are TRBV1 and TRBJ1-5; the table names TRBD1, a call not compared with the DNA. TRBV1 is deemed a pseudogene. The CDR3 totals 16 residues. CDR3 coding DNA: TGCACCAGCAGCCAGTTAACTACTACAGGGGATCAGCCCCAGCATTTT. This codes for CTSSQLTTTGDQPQHF.

The chain's CDR3 is CASSYRLAGAYEQYF. CDR3 DNA sequence: TGTGCCAGCAGTTACAGACTAGCGGGAGCCTACGAGCAGTACTTC. This chain links TRBV6-5 with TRBJ2-7, with 12 bases aligning to TRBD2. With 2 bases clipped from V and 2 bases from J, the junction kept 1 base outside the gene matches. The CDR3 spans 15 residues. Germline assignment: CDR1 MNHEY and CDR2 SVGAGI.

The chain uses TRBV30 and TRBJ1-6; 7 bases are shared with TRBD1. This CDR3 spans 13 amino acids. The V gene's germline CDR1 is GTSNPN and CDR2 SVGIG (reference sequence). Trimming removed 0 bases from V and 7 bases from J; junction bases left unmatched: 0. The CDR3 DNA follows: TGTGCCTGGAGTGTACAGGGGAATTCACCCCTCCACTTT. The encoded protein is CAWSVQGNSPLHF.

The chain couples TRBV6-5 to TRBJ2-5; possible D gene TRBD1, 5 bases. V was pared by 5 bases and J by 5 bases, with 15 bases between. Germline lookup yields CDR1 MNHEY and CDR2 SVGAGI. This CDR3 is built from 14 residues. CDR3 nucleotides: TGTGCCAGCAGTCCAGGGATAAGTTTGGAGACCCAGTACTTC. Translation gives CASSPGISLETQYF.

This clone was counted once. The chain couples TRBV10-3 to TRBJ1-5, with D perhaps matching TRBD1 (6 bases). V lost 0 bases and J 6 bases, leaving 12 bases between the germline ends. The CDR3 runs 15 residues. Germline V gene lookup returns CDR1 ENHRY and CDR2 SYGVKD. The CDR3, as DNA: TGTGCCATCAGTGAGTCTGCGGGGGGCGGTCAGCCCCAGCATTTT. Translated, it gives CAISESAGGGQPQHF.

This chain joins TRBV27 and TRBJ2-7; 7 nucleotides line up with TRBD1. Trimming at V came to 4 bases and at J to 6 bases, leaving 6 bases not matched to a gene. The CDR3 runs to 13 residues. Germline-derived CDR1 and CDR2 are MNHEY and SMNVEV (reference sequence). The CDR3 is CASSSGTELEQYF. The CDR3 coding sequence is TGTGCCAGCAGTTCGGGGACAGAACTCGAGCAGTACTTC.

This chain uses TRBV21-1 with TRBJ2-1; no check of the table's D call, TRBD1, against the DNA was made. TRBV21-1 is marked as a pseudogene. This CDR3 has 15 residues. This CDR3 is CASSKSLKQFDEQFF. The CDR3 DNA is TGTGCCAGCAGCAAAAGCCTAAAACAGTTCGATGAGCAGTTCTTC.

This clone has a single count. The rearrangement uses TRBV2 and TRBJ2-3, with no clear D. CDR1 is SNHLY, CDR2 FYNNEI, per germline. The V and J ends lost 7 bases and 8 bases respectively, with 10 bases between them. The length of the CDR3 is 11 residues. The DNA of the CDR3 is TGTGCCAGCAACCCGACTGGTACGCAGTATTTT. This gives the protein CASNPTGTQYF.

The chain couples TRBV7-8 to TRBJ2-7, with 10 bases aligning to TRBD2. The CDR3 extends over 16 amino acids. J gave up 5 bases and V 0 bases, and 7 bases lay outside the gene matches. Per the germline V gene, CDR1 is SGHVS and CDR2 is FQNEAQ. Here the CDR3 DNA reads TGTGCCAGCAGCTTAGCGATAGCGGGAGGCGGTAACGAGCAGTACTTC. Protein sequence: CASSLAIAGGGNEQYF.

The rearrangement uses TRBV6-5 and TRBJ2-1; D may be TRBD2 (5 bases). V lost 0 bases, J lost 7 bases, and 16 bases lay in between. The CDR3 runs 16 residues. CDR1 and CDR2 from the germline V gene are MNHEY and SVGAGI. CDR3 protein: CASSYSRLTLGNEQFF. CDR3 in DNA: TGTGCCAGCAGTTACTCCAGACTAACCCTAGGGAATGAGCAGTTCTTC.

The chain's CDR3 is CASSLESLRGGEQFF. CDR3 in DNA: TGTGCCAGCAGCTTAGAATCCCTCCGGGGAGGGGAGCAGTTCTTC. The chain joins TRBV7-9 to TRBJ2-1, with 7 positions matching TRBD2. Looked up from germline, CDR1 is SEHNR and CDR2 is FQNEAQ (reference sequence). V was clipped by 1 base and J by 10 bases; unmatched bases: 10. This CDR3 is 15 amino acids long.

The rearrangement uses TRBV21-1 and TRBJ2-4; the table's D call, TRBD1, was not checked against the DNA. TRBV21-1 is labeled a pseudogene. CDR3 size: 16 residues. The CDR3 DNA follows: TGTGCCAGCACCTTTGTACAGGGGCGAGGCAAAAACATTCAGTACTTC. Encoded protein: CASTFVQGRGKNIQYF.

V gene TRBV28 combines with J gene TRBJ2-3; 9 positions agree with TRBD2. V lost 4 bases, J lost 2 bases, and 13 bases stayed unmatched. The CDR3 consists of 18 residues. Germline V gene data show CDR1 as MDHEN and CDR2 as SYDVKM. CDR3 residues: CASSYSIGLANYTDTQYF. The CDR3 region has the DNA TGTGCCAGCAGTTATTCAATTGGACTAGCGAATTACACAGATACGCAGTATTTT.